This T cell receptor beta chain was recovered during a study of shared clonotypes between healthy human individuals. Turning to the study itself: The plates for each donor numbered three CD4 naive, three CD4 memory, two CD8 naive and one CD8 memory.

V was trimmed by 5 bases and J by 6 bases, leaving 14 bases between them. The V gene's germline CDR1 is MDHEN and CDR2 SYDVKM. The CDR3 length is 14 residues. Study results and caveats: With few donors, the genetic and exposure-history diversity represented was limited.

Several immunoSEQ plates held equal portions of the genomic DNA taken from each subset. Generated by immunoSEQ multiplex PCR, the TCRdb table keeps only in-frame clones and is missing some. This sample has roughly 700,000 clones; 90% occur once, and the top ten carry about 33%. Of note for this clone: As yet, its antigen is unknown.

The sequenced sample consisted of memory CD8+ T cells from PBMCs. The subset here: CD45RO+ cells pooled with CCR7-negative TemRA cells. The receptor was derived from a young man in good health. Some clones in this sample may be carry-over from other donors' samples. The chain uses TRBV28 and TRBJ2-1, with D hard to call. The CDR3 reads CASSHVLDANEQFF. The CDR3 DNA reads as TGTGCCAGCAGTCACGTGCTTGACGCCAATGAGCAGTTCTTC.